This T cell receptor beta chain was sequenced in a study of Ad26.COV2.S vaccination and SARS-CoV-2 variants (dated by TCRdb to the early 2020s). In terms of the full investigation: Donors in the vaccine arm were drawn from COV1001, a phase I-IIa trial of Ad26.COV2.S in healthy adults that was multicentre, randomized, double-blind and placebo-controlled. Ad26.COV2.S was administered intramuscularly at 5 x 10^10 or 1 x 10^11 viral particles, either as a single shot or as two shots given 56 days apart. TCRbeta repertoire sequencing was used to assess the specificity and breadth of SARS-CoV-2-reactive T cell receptors after Ad26.COV2.S vaccination. The TCR-sequenced set comprised around 30 samples: approximately 20 Ad26.COV2.S vaccine recipients, 5 placebo recipients and 8 SARS-CoV-2 convalescent individuals. Trial participants were randomized into five groups of five, in which low-dose or high-dose Ad26.COV2.S was given once or twice, or placebo was given on both occasions. Investigators did not know the trial group allocation while performing experiments and assessing outcomes. The full study reports these points: The authors noted that the TCR breadth and depth analyses may have underestimated total T cell responses. Compared with placebo recipients, Ad26.COV2.S recipients showed higher spike-specific TCR breadth (P = 0.0014). After vaccination, substantial breadth of spike-specific CD8+ and CD4+ T cell responses was reported. Comparable non-spike TCR breadth was observed between vaccine and placebo recipients, consistent with only spike being contained in the vaccine. The study lacked the statistical power to compare responses across vaccine doses or regimens.

The germline V gene encodes CDR1 SGDLS and CDR2 YYNGEE. Relative to germline, V is missing 4 bases and J is missing 4 bases, with 10 bases of the junction outside any gene match. CDR3 length: 16 amino acids, cysteine to phenylalanine. Only the CDR3 DNA is retained, 48 bases long and in frame from the first base. The immunoSEQ Assay was the method used to sequence TCRbeta CDR3 regions. After extraction, genomic DNA underwent amplification by bias-controlled multiplex PCR, followed by high-throughput sequencing. The authors' pipeline ran thus. To quantify the absolute abundance of each unique TCRbeta CDR3 region, sequences were collapsed and filtered. T cell fraction was estimated by normalizing TCRbeta template counts to usable DNA, which was measured by amplifying reference genes present in all nucleated cells. Repertoire TCRs were annotated as SARS-CoV-2-specific by exact matching of V gene, CDR3 amino acid sequence and J gene to a known reactive TCR set. The reference SARS-CoV-2 TCR set was obtained from MIRA and was filtered for enrichment in COVID-19-positive ImmuneCODE repertoires, whereby public or cross-reactive TCRs were removed. Drawing on the MIRA antigens, annotated TCRs were analysed further at the level of specific ORF or position within ORF. Depth was the summed frequency of annotated unique rearrangements, while breadth was defined as annotated unique rearrangements over total unique productive rearrangements. Group comparisons of TCR breadth used two-sided Wilcoxon rank-sum tests. Imported from immuneACCESS, the table was reduced by TCRdb to in-frame sequences with V and J called. These copies leave out some clones; in studies compared against another copy, an unresolved V gene accounts for under half, and the cause of the remainder is not known. V and J calls plus clone size are reproduced from that table; the DNA served to infer D and trimming. This sample comprises 380,000 or so clones, roughly 91% of them detected only once. The ten largest clones add up to just under 5% of the sample.

Of note for this clone: The target of this receptor is not known. No base qualities exist here, and no much larger clone lies one base off it.

In the paper's terms, the treatment or condition label means: 15 to 20 received Ad26.COV2.S at low or high dose, single or two shots; about 5 received placebo; per-sample allocation not given. For vaccine and placebo recipients, repertoires were sequenced using samples collected on day 63 after the first injection. Cohort 1b enrolled some 25 adults aged 18-55 years at a single site in Boston, USA, between 29 July and 7 August 2020. Ad26.COV2.S consisted of a replication-incompetent adenovirus type 26 vector by which a prefusion-stabilized SARS-CoV-2 spike protein from the original Wuhan strain was expressed.

The source material was peripheral blood, sampled in a trial of Ad26.COV2.S vaccine versus placebo. This sequence uses TRBV9 and TRBJ2-7; 11 nucleotides in the junction match TRBD2. The sequence was obtained from a person between 18 and 65 years old who received the Ad26.COV2.S COVID-19 vaccine or a placebo. The sequenced DNA is TGTGCCAGCAGCTCTCCCCGGGCTAGCGGGAGGTACGAGCAGTACTTC. This encodes CASSSPRASGRYEQYF.